A single T cell receptor (beta chain) is shown here with its context. Its antigen specificity is not known. One base away there is no much larger clone; base qualities are not given. The germline V gene (reference sequence) yields SEHNR for CDR1 and FQNEAQ for CDR2. V is pared back by 5 bases and J by 3 bases, with 13 bases lying between the germline termini. The CDR3, cysteine through phenylalanine, is 14 amino acids long. The kept DNA is CDR3 alone, 42 bases in frame from the first base. This entry belongs to a study of beta chain features in type 1 diabetes (dated by TCRdb to the late 2010s). About the study as a whole: Patients and healthy donors did not differ in mean age, gender distribution, total cell number or subset yield. A total of 85 million to 140 million sorted cells were examined across all samples, and a strong correlation was observed between cell number per subset and RNA yield. The study compared TCRB repertoires of sorted circulating CD4+ T cell subsets between recently diagnosed type 1 diabetes patients and matched healthy donors. Whereas all 30 or so donors provided naive and central memory subsets, regulatory and stem cell-like memory subsets were isolated from just 8 patients and roughly 8 healthy donors.

On the study overall, not on this receptor specifically: Only small numbers of individuals were included in the HLA sub-analyses, which left unresolved whether HLA type had any influence on TCRB rearrangement. Naive, central memory and regulatory TCRB repertoires appeared to be more alike among patients than among healthy donors. Because cDNA rather than genomic DNA was sequenced, highly expressing activated cells could have been over-represented, although no difference in activation and CD3 levels was found between groups. Type 1 diabetes patients showed a moderate but significant shortening of TCRB CDR3 length in all four CD4+ subsets. PCR might favor shorter templates, but patient and control samples were amplified and corrected together, so any skew would affect both groups equally. At VDJ recombination sites, patients with type 1 diabetes made fewer insertions and deleted more nucleotides, a pattern implying thymic rearrangement abnormalities.

Each donor gave one peripheral blood draw, approximately 0.11 L on average, collected into heparinised tubes. A BD FACSAria II and a panel including CD45RO, CCR7, CD25, CD127, CD95 and CD27 were used to sort naive, central memory, regulatory and stem cell-like memory CD4+ T cells. Every sorted population had a purity above 98%. PBMCs were isolated right away by Lymphoprep density gradient centrifugation and were stained directly, without culture. So that batch effects would be minimized, each experiment stained and sorted samples in pairs, pairing one healthy donor with one patient. The entire isolated RNA was reverse transcribed using the High Capacity cDNA Reverse Transcription Kit, and thus expressed TCRB transcripts were sequenced. Naive, central memory and regulatory T cell samples underwent deep immunoSEQ sequencing, averaging about 3.3 million total reads per sample. Sorted cells were lysed in RLT buffer and RNA was extracted with DNase-treated RNeasy Micro or Mini kits, depending on cell number. Each cell subset was processed on its own to prevent cross-contamination, while patient and healthy donor samples were processed together. The immunoSEQ multiplex PCR was used to amplify TCRB sequences from cDNA, yielding 87-bp fragments that span the CDR3 region. The amplicons were sequenced using the Illumina HiSeq platform. The authors' pipeline ran thus. Synthetic template baselines were used to correct PCR bias computationally, reads within Hamming distance 2 were collapsed, and singletons that could not be merged were discarded. Reads were aligned to IMGT to assign V, D and J genes, CDR3 length, and insertions or deletions at six rearrangement sites. Within each subset, clonotype counts were normalized to sorted cell number, and only after that were true diversity and Gini coefficients computed with the tcR R package. Repertoire sharing was quantified using the overlap coefficient calculated on TCRB nucleotide sequences. Out-of-frame TCRB sequences from naive cells were analyzed as a proxy for the pre-selection repertoire. TCRdb limited this immuneACCESS table to in-frame rearrangements with V and J called. A share of clones is missing; checked studies link under half to unresolved V genes, and the rest is unexplained. V and J calls and clone size come straight from that table; D and trimming were deduced from the DNA. The sample data list 500,000 to 650,000 clones, and around an eighth of these were observed just once. The top ten constitute approximately 0.11% of the sample.

The clonotype was recovered from a man under 40 with type 1 diabetes. Material for sequencing was naive CD4+ T cells from blood. The intended sense of this specimen's cell subset or site label: true naive CD4+ T cells. This chain is built from TRBV7-9 and TRBJ1-1; tentative D gene TRBD1, with 5 bases matching. The sequenced DNA is TGTGCCAGCAGCCCCTCCAGGGTAGACACTGAAGCTTTCTTT. This encodes CASSPSRVDTEAFF. When the CDR3 is completed using the reference TRBV7-9 and TRBJ1-1 genes on either side, the full variable domain is DTGVSQNPRHKITKRGQNVTFRCDPISEHNRLYWYRQTLGQGPEFLTYFQNEAQLEKSRLLSDRFSAERPKGSFSTLEIQRTEQGDSAMYLCASSPSRVDTEAFFGQGTRLTVV.